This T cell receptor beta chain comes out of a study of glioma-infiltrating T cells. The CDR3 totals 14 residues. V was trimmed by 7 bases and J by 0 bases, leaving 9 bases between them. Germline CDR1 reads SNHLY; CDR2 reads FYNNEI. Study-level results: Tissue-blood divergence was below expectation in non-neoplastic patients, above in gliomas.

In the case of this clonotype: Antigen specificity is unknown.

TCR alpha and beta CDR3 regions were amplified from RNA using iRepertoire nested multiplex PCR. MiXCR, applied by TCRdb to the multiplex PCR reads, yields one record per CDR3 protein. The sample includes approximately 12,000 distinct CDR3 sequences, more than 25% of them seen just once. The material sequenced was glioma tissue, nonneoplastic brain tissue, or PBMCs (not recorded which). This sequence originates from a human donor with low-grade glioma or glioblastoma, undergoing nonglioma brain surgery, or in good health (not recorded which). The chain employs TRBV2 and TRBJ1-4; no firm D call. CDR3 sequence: CASKGGTTNEKLFF. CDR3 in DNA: TGTGCCAGCAAGGGCGGGACAACTAATGAAAAACTGTTTTTT.